The source of this T cell receptor beta chain is a study of T cell changes during pregnancy in multiple sclerosis. Trimming stripped 6 bases from V and 0 bases from J, with 9 bases between. Looked up from germline, CDR1 is MNHEY and CDR2 is SMNVEV (reference sequence). This CDR3 is built from 14 residues. Repertoires were generated with immunoSEQ multiplex PCR, while TCRdb's copy carries only in-frame clones and drops some. The table includes about 40,000 clones, less than 95% detected once. This TCR came from a female donor with multiple sclerosis, enrolled in a pregnancy study. The sequencing here drew on peripheral blood, taken in the third trimester of pregnancy. The chain recombines TRBV27 with TRBJ2-1; D remains ambiguous. The CDR3 here is CASSRASSYNEQFF. Written as DNA, the CDR3 is TGTGCCAGCAGCCGAGCTAGCTCCTACAATGAGCAGTTCTTC.